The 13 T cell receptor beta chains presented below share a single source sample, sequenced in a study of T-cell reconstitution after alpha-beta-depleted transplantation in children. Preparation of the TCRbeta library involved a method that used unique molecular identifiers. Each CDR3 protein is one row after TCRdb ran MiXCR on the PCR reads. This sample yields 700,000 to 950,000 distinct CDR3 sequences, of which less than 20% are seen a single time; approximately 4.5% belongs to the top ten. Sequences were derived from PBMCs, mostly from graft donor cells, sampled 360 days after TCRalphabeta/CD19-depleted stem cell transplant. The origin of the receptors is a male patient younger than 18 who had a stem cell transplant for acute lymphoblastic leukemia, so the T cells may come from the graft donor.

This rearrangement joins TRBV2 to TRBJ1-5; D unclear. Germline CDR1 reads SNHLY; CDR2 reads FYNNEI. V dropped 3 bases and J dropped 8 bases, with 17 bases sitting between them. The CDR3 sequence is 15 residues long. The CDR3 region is CASSEGNWGRKPQHF. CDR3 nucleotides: TGTGCCAGCAGTGAGGGGAACTGGGGTAGGAAGCCCCAGCATTTT.

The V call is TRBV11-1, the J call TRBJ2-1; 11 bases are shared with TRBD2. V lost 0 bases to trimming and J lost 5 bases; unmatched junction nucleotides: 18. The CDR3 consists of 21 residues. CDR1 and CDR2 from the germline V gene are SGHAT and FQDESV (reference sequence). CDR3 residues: CASSLALRGLAGVRLHNEQFF. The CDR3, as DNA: TGTGCCAGCAGCTTAGCCCTCCGAGGACTAGCGGGCGTGAGACTCCACAATGAGCAGTTCTTC.

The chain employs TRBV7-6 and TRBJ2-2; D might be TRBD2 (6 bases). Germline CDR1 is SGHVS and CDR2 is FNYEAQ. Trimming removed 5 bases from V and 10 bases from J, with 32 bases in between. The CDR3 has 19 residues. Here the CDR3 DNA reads TGTGCCAGCAGCGCCCGGCGGTCTGGGGAGGCGGACTCCCAGGTGGAGCTGTTTTTT. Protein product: CASSARRSGEADSQVELFF.

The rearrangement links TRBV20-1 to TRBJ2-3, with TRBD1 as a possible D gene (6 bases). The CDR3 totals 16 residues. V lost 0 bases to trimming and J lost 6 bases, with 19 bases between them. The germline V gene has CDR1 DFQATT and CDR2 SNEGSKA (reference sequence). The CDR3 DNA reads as TGCAGTGCTAGAGATCAATTACGGGCCCAGGGGGATACGCAGTATTTT. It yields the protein CSARDQLRAQGDTQYF.

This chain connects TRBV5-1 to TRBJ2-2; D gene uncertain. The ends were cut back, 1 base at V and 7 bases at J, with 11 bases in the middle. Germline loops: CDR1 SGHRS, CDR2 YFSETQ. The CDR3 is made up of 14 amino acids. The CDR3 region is CASSLFPGSGELFF. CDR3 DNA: TGCGCCAGCAGCTTGTTTCCGGGTAGCGGGGAGCTGTTTTTT.

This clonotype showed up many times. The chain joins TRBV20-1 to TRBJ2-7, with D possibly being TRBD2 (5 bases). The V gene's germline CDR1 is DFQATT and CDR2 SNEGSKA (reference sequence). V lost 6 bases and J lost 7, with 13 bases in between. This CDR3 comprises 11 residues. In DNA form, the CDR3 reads TGCAGTGCGATGGACTTGATGGAGCAGTACTTC. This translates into CSAMDLMEQYF.

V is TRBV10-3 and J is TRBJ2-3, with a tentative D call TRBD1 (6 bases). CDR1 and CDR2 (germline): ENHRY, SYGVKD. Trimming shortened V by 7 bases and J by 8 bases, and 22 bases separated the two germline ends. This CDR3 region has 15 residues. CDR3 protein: CAIMGALITDSTQYF. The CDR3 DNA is TGTGCCATCATGGGGGCTCTAATCACAGATAGTACGCAGTATTTT.

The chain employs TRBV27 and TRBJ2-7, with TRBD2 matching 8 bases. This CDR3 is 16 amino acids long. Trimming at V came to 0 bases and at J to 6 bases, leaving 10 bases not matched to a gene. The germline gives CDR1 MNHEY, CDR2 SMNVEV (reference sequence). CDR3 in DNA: TGTGCCAGCAGTTTATCGATGTTGGGACTAGAATCCGAGCAGTACTTC. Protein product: CASSLSMLGLESEQYF.

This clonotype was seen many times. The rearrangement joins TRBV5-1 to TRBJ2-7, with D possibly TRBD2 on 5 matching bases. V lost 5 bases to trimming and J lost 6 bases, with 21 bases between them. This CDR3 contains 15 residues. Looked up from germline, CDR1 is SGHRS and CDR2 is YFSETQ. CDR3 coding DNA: TGCGCCAGCAGGGCGAGGGCTCTACTGGCCGGCGAGCAGTACTTC. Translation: CASRARALLAGEQYF.

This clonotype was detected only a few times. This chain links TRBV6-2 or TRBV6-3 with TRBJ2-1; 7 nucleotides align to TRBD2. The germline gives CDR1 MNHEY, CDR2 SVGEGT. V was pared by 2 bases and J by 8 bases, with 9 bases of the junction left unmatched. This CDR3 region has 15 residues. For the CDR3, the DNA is TGTGCCAGCAGTTACGGACTAGGTAGTAGGCATGAGCAGTTCTTC. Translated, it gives CASSYGLGSRHEQFF.

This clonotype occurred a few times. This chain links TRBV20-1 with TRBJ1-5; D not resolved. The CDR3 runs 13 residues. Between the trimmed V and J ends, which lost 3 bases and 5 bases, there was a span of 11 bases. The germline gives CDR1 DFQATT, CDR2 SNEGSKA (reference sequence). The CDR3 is CSASPVRHQPQHF. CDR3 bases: TGCAGTGCTAGTCCTGTCAGACATCAGCCCCAGCATTTT.

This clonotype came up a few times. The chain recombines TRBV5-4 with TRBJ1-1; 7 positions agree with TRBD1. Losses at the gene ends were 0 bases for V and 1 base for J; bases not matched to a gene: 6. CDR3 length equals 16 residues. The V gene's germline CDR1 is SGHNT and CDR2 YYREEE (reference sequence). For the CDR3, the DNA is TGTGCCAGCAGCTTGGGGACAGGAATCCCGAACACTGAAGCTTTCTTT. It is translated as CASSLGTGIPNTEAFF.

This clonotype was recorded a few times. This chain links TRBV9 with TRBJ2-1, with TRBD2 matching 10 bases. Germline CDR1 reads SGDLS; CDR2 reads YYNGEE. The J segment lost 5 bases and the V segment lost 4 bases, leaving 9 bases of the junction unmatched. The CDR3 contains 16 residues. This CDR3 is CASSFRTSGDNNEQFF. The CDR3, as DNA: TGTGCCAGCAGCTTCCGCACTAGCGGGGACAACAATGAGCAGTTCTTC.